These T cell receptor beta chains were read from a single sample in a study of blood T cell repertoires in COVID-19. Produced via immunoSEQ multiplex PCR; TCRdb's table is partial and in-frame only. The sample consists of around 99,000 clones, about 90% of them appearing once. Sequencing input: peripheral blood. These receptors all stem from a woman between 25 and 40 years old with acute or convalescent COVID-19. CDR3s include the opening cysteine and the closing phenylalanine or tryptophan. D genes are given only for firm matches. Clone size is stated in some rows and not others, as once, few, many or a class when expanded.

CDR3 DNA: TGTGCCACCAAGGTGGAGATAACGTATAATTCACCCCTCCACTTT; CDR3 protein: CATKVEITYNSPLHF; V gene: TRBV7-2; J gene: TRBJ1-6; clone size: .; D gene: .
CDR3 DNA: TGTGCCACCAGTGATGTGGGCGACCACGAGCAGTACTTC; CDR3 protein: CATSDVGDHEQYF; V gene: TRBV24-1; J gene: TRBJ2-7; clone size: .; D gene: .
CDR3 DNA: TGTGCCAGCAGCGCCGTGTCAGGTTCGGTCTACGAGCAGTACTTC; CDR3 protein: CASSAVSGSVYEQYF; V gene: TRBV7-2; J gene: TRBJ2-7; clone size: once; D gene: .
CDR3 DNA: TGTGCCAGCAGTGGGGGGAGGGCGCGGTACCAATACAATGAGCAGTTCTTC; CDR3 protein: CASSGGRARYQYNEQFF; V gene: TRBV6-1; J gene: TRBJ2-1; clone size: .; D gene: TRBD2
CDR3 DNA: TGCGCCAGCAAGGAGCCTGGGACTAGCGGGGGCGAGCAGTACTTC; CDR3 protein: CASKEPGTSGGEQYF; V gene: TRBV10-2; J gene: TRBJ2-7; clone size: .; D gene: TRBD2
CDR3 DNA: TGCAGCGCCCACCGGGACAGACTGAACACTGAAGCTTTCTTT; CDR3 protein: CSAHRDRLNTEAFF; V gene: TRBV29-1; J gene: TRBJ1-1; clone size: .; D gene: TRBD1
CDR3 DNA: TGTGCCAGCAGCTTAGCCACGTCGAGCTCCTACAATGAGCAGTTCTTC; CDR3 protein: CASSLATSSSYNEQFF; V gene: TRBV11-1; J gene: TRBJ2-1; clone size: .; D gene: .
CDR3 DNA: TGTGCCATCAAGGGGGGGACTACATCCTACAATGAGCAGTTCTTC; CDR3 protein: CAIKGGTTSYNEQFF; V gene: TRBV10-3; J gene: TRBJ2-1; clone size: .; D gene: .
CDR3 DNA: TGTGCCAGTAGTCCGACAGGGCGAATCGGCTACGAGCAGTACTTC; CDR3 protein: CASSPTGRIGYEQYF; V gene: TRBV19; J gene: TRBJ2-7; clone size: .; D gene: TRBD1
CDR3 DNA: TGCGCCAGCAGCGGGGGGGCGGGGGGCCAAGAGACCCAGTACTTC; CDR3 protein: CASSGGAGGQETQYF; V gene: TRBV5-1; J gene: TRBJ2-5; clone size: .; D gene: TRBD2
CDR3 DNA: TGTGCCAGCAGTTTATCGTCTAGTTGGAACGAGCAGTACTTC; CDR3 protein: CASSLSSSWNEQYF; V gene: TRBV27; J gene: TRBJ2-7; clone size: .; D gene: .
CDR3 DNA: TGTGCCAGCAGCTTAGGACAGGGGGCGAGTGAGCAGTTCTTC; CDR3 protein: CASSLGQGASEQFF; V gene: TRBV7-2; J gene: TRBJ2-1; clone size: .; D gene: TRBD1
CDR3 DNA: TGTGCCAGTCAACTAGCGGGGGGTCTGCTCTCCTACAATGAGCAGTTCTTC; CDR3 protein: CASQLAGGLLSYNEQFF; V gene: TRBV2; J gene: TRBJ2-1; clone size: .; D gene: TRBD2
CDR3 DNA: TGTGCCAGCAGCCAAGGACGGGACAGGTCCTACGAGCAGTACTTC; CDR3 protein: CASSQGRDRSYEQYF; V gene: TRBV3-1/TRBV3-2; J gene: TRBJ2-7; clone size: once; D gene: TRBD1
CDR3 DNA: TGTGCCAGCCTCTCATATCGGGCGGGATTGTCTGGGGAGCTGTTTTTT; CDR3 protein: CASLSYRAGLSGELFF; V gene: TRBV27; J gene: TRBJ2-2; clone size: .; D gene: .
CDR3 DNA: TGTGCCAGCAGTTTGTCCGGGACTGAAGCTTTCTTT; CDR3 protein: CASSLSGTEAFF; V gene: TRBV6-2/TRBV6-3; J gene: TRBJ1-1; clone size: .; D gene: .
CDR3 DNA: TGTGCCAGCAGCTTGGCAGGGGACACTGAAGCTTTCTTT; CDR3 protein: CASSLAGDTEAFF; V gene: TRBV5-5; J gene: TRBJ1-1; clone size: .; D gene: .
CDR3 DNA: TGTGCCAGCAGTTACTCGAATCGGGGGTTTACTGAAAAACTGTTTTTT; CDR3 protein: CASSYSNRGFTEKLFF; V gene: TRBV6-5; J gene: TRBJ1-4; clone size: few; D gene: .
CDR3 DNA: TGTGCCAGCAGCCGTGGGACTAGCGGGGGTGGGGATACGCAGTATTTT; CDR3 protein: CASSRGTSGGGDTQYF; V gene: TRBV7-6; J gene: TRBJ2-3; clone size: .; D gene: TRBD2
CDR3 DNA: TGCGCCAGCCTTCCGGGGGGTGGATCTAATGAAAAACTGTTTTTT; CDR3 protein: CASLPGGGSNEKLFF; V gene: TRBV5-1; J gene: TRBJ1-4; clone size: .; D gene: .
CDR3 DNA: TGTGCCAGCAGCCAAGGATCCAGCACGGGTGAAAAACTGTTTTTT; CDR3 protein: CASSQGSSTGEKLFF; V gene: TRBV4-2; J gene: TRBJ1-4; clone size: .; D gene: .
CDR3 DNA: TGTGCCACCAGTGATCCCACAGCGGGGACCACAGATACGCAGTATTTT; CDR3 protein: CATSDPTAGTTDTQYF; V gene: TRBV24-1; J gene: TRBJ2-3; clone size: .; D gene: TRBD2
CDR3 DNA: TGTGCCATCAGTGTTGGAGATGCAACTAATGAAAAACTGTTTTTT; CDR3 protein: CAISVGDATNEKLFF; V gene: TRBV10-3; J gene: TRBJ1-4; clone size: .; D gene: .
CDR3 DNA: TGTGCCAGCAGCCTAGAAGACAGGGCCACCGGGGAGCTGTTTTTT; CDR3 protein: CASSLEDRATGELFF; V gene: TRBV7-2; J gene: TRBJ2-2; clone size: .; D gene: TRBD1
CDR3 DNA: TGTGCCAGCAGCCAAGAAGGGTCTAGCGGGAGGGCCAGGTACAATGAGCAGTTCTTC; CDR3 protein: CASSQEGSSGRARYNEQFF; V gene: TRBV3-1/TRBV3-2; J gene: TRBJ2-1; clone size: .; D gene: TRBD2
CDR3 DNA: TGTGCCAGCAGCCCACAGACTGAAGCTTTCTTT; CDR3 protein: CASSPQTEAFF; V gene: TRBV7-9; J gene: TRBJ1-1; clone size: .; D gene: .
CDR3 DNA: TGTGCCAGCAGTGAGGGACTAGCGGTACACAATGAGCAGTTCTTC; CDR3 protein: CASSEGLAVHNEQFF; V gene: TRBV6-1; J gene: TRBJ2-1; clone size: .; D gene: TRBD2
CDR3 DNA: TGTGCCTGGAGTAGCCGGGCGGGAGTTGATAATGAGCAGTTCTTC; CDR3 protein: CAWSSRAGVDNEQFF; V gene: TRBV30; J gene: TRBJ2-1; clone size: few; D gene: TRBD2
CDR3 DNA: TGTGCCAGCAACCCTAGCCCGGGACTAGCGATGGGGGAGCTGTTTTTT; CDR3 protein: CASNPSPGLAMGELFF; V gene: TRBV9; J gene: TRBJ2-2; clone size: once; D gene: TRBD2
CDR3 DNA: TGCAGCGTTGAAAACGGGGGTACTGAAGCTTTCTTT; CDR3 protein: CSVENGGTEAFF; V gene: TRBV29-1; J gene: TRBJ1-1; clone size: .; D gene: .
CDR3 DNA: TGTGCCAGCAGTTTAAGGGCAGGGGGCCCCGATTCGGATTCACCCCTCCACTTT; CDR3 protein: CASSLRAGGPDSDSPLHF; V gene: TRBV27; J gene: TRBJ1-6; clone size: .; D gene: TRBD1
CDR3 DNA: TGTGCCAGCAGTTTGGCAGGGAAGATGTATGGCTACACCTTC; CDR3 protein: CASSLAGKMYGYTF; V gene: TRBV28; J gene: TRBJ1-2; clone size: .; D gene: .
CDR3 DNA: TGTGCCAGCAGCCGGGACAGGTACTCCTACGAGCAGTACTTC; CDR3 protein: CASSRDRYSYEQYF; V gene: TRBV3-1/TRBV3-2; J gene: TRBJ2-7; clone size: .; D gene: TRBD1
CDR3 DNA: TGTGCCAGCAGTTTGGACAGTTCCAGCAATCAGCCCCAGCATTTT; CDR3 protein: CASSLDSSSNQPQHF; V gene: TRBV27; J gene: TRBJ1-5; clone size: .; D gene: .
CDR3 DNA: TGTGCCAGCAGTTACGGGGCAGCTGGGGCCAACGTCCTGACTTTC; CDR3 protein: CASSYGAAGANVLTF; V gene: TRBV6-6; J gene: TRBJ2-6; clone size: .; D gene: .
CDR3 DNA: TGTGCCAGCAGCTTAGAATACGTCGGAGACTACACCTTC; CDR3 protein: CASSLEYVGDYTF; V gene: TRBV7-9; J gene: TRBJ1-2; clone size: .; D gene: .
CDR3 DNA: TGTGCCAGCAGTTTACGGAGCTATGGCTACACCTTC; CDR3 protein: CASSLRSYGYTF; V gene: TRBV28; J gene: TRBJ1-2; clone size: .; D gene: .
CDR3 DNA: TGTGCCAGCAGCCTCGAGCGGGGGAATTACAATGAGCAGTTCTTC; CDR3 protein: CASSLERGNYNEQFF; V gene: TRBV7-8; J gene: TRBJ2-1; clone size: once; D gene: TRBD2
CDR3 DNA: TGTGCCAGCAGCGCCGAGGAAAGCTCCTACAATGAGCAGTTCTTC; CDR3 protein: CASSAEESSYNEQFF; V gene: TRBV6-4; J gene: TRBJ2-1; clone size: .; D gene: .
CDR3 DNA: TGTGCCAGCTCACCCGGGACAGATTCCTACGAGCAGTACTTC; CDR3 protein: CASSPGTDSYEQYF; V gene: TRBV18; J gene: TRBJ2-7; clone size: .; D gene: TRBD1
CDR3 DNA: TGTGCCAGCAGCGGGCGACTAGCGGCCTTTACAGATACGCAGTATTTT; CDR3 protein: CASSGRLAAFTDTQYF; V gene: TRBV9; J gene: TRBJ2-3; clone size: once; D gene: TRBD2
CDR3 DNA: TGCGCCAGCAGCCAAACCGGGACAGGGGGTGAAAAACTGTTTTTT; CDR3 protein: CASSQTGTGGEKLFF; V gene: TRBV4-3; J gene: TRBJ1-4; clone size: .; D gene: TRBD1
CDR3 DNA: TGTGCCAGCAGCCAAGAAAACAGGGCGTCCGATGGCTACACCTTC; CDR3 protein: CASSQENRASDGYTF; V gene: TRBV4-2; J gene: TRBJ1-2; clone size: .; D gene: .
CDR3 DNA: TGCAGCGTGCCGGGACTGGAGTACAATGAGCAGTTCTTC; CDR3 protein: CSVPGLEYNEQFF; V gene: TRBV29-1; J gene: TRBJ2-1; clone size: once; D gene: .
CDR3 DNA: TGTGCCAGCAGCTTGGGACAGCAAGAGACCCAGTACTTC; CDR3 protein: CASSLGQQETQYF; V gene: TRBV5-4; J gene: TRBJ2-5; clone size: few; D gene: .
CDR3 DNA: TGTGCCAGCAGCCCGCGACGAGGGAAGGACTATGGCTACACCTTC; CDR3 protein: CASSPRRGKDYGYTF; V gene: TRBV3-1/TRBV3-2; J gene: TRBJ1-2; clone size: once; D gene: .
CDR3 DNA: TGTGCCAGCAGTTTACAGGGTAGGTCGAGCAATCAGCCCCAGCATTTT; CDR3 protein: CASSLQGRSSNQPQHF; V gene: TRBV27; J gene: TRBJ1-5; clone size: .; D gene: .
CDR3 DNA: TGCAGCGTTGAGGAACTAGCGGGCAGACCCTCGAATGAGCAGTTCTTC; CDR3 protein: CSVEELAGRPSNEQFF; V gene: TRBV29-1; J gene: TRBJ2-1; clone size: .; D gene: TRBD2